Listed here are 21 T cell receptor beta chains from one sample, sequenced in a study of cytomegalovirus exposure and HLA in healthy donors (dated by TCRdb to 2015 to 2018). Libraries came from the immunoSEQ multiplex PCR assay. A mixture of 60 forward primers for TCR Vbeta segments and 13 reverse primers for TCR Jbeta segments was used in the multiplex PCR. TCRdb took this table from immuneACCESS and kept in-frame rearrangements with V and J called. Such tables lack part of the clones; where checked against another copy, unresolved V genes explain under half of the gap, and the rest is unexplained. The sample table contains approximately 150,000 clones; only one count was recorded for 60% to 80% of them. About 11% of the sample is in the top ten clones. Sequencing was performed on PBMCs. Source of these receptors: a man younger than 35 in good health and CMV-seropositive.

This clone came up a few times. V is TRBV7-3 and J is TRBJ2-2; weak D call: TRBD2 (7 bases). The CDR3 has 16 residues. The germline CDR1 and CDR2 sequences are SGHTA and FQGTGA. V lost 8 bases and J 3 bases, leaving 19 bases between the germline ends. This CDR3 reads CASLLIRGRDTGELFF. The CDR3 DNA follows: TGTGCCAGCCTACTTATAAGGGGGAGGGACACCGGGGAGCTGTTTTTT.

Only a few counts were recorded for this clone. This chain joins TRBV5-4 and TRBJ1-1; D may be TRBD1 (6 bases). The V end was cut by 5 bases, the J end by 4 bases, with 15 bases between. The germline V gene encodes CDR1 SGHNT and CDR2 YYREEE (reference sequence). CDR3 size: 14 residues. The CDR3 coding sequence is TGTGCCAGCAGACCAGGGGCCCCTACCACTGAAGCTTTCTTT. Its translation is CASRPGAPTTEAFF.

A few counts support this clone. The rearrangement uses TRBV9 and TRBJ2-1; TRBD2 matches 8 bases. V lost 1 base and J lost 13; bases outside the gene matches: 7. The germline gives CDR1 SGDLS, CDR2 YYNGEE. There are 13 residues in the CDR3. The CDR3 sequence is CASSVSQREIQFF. Here the CDR3 DNA reads TGTGCCAGCAGCGTATCCCAGCGGGAGATTCAGTTCTTC.

CDR3 in DNA: TGTGCCAGCAGTATGCTCGGGACAGACAATCAGCCCCAGCATTTT. Its translation: CASSMLGTDNQPQHF. V gene TRBV28 combines with J gene TRBJ1-5; 7 bases match TRBD1. The germline V gene encodes CDR1 MDHEN and CDR2 SYDVKM. The CDR3 is 15 amino acids. J lost 3 bases, V lost 5 bases, and 7 bases had no gene match.

This rearrangement joins TRBV9 to TRBJ1-1, with a tentative D call TRBD1 (5 bases). Trimming shortened V by 0 bases and J by 5 bases, and 11 bases separated the two germline ends. The CDR3 length is 14 residues. Germline V gives CDR1 SGDLS, CDR2 YYNGEE. CDR3 protein: CASSVAAGSTEAFF. Written as DNA, the CDR3 is TGTGCCAGCAGCGTAGCAGCAGGGTCTACTGAAGCTTTCTTT.

This clone was observed a few times. This chain joins TRBV7-9 and TRBJ2-5; D is possibly TRBD2 (6 bases). The CDR3 is 12 amino acids. V lost 2 bases, J lost 9 bases, and 10 bases lay in between. In germline, CDR1 is SEHNR, CDR2 FQNEAQ (reference sequence). CDR3 sequence reads: CASSLTGGAQYF. The CDR3 nucleotides are TGTGCCAGCAGCTTAACGGGCGGGGCCCAGTACTTC.

This chain connects TRBV28 to TRBJ2-7, with 11 bases aligning to TRBD2. V was clipped by 5 bases and J by 2 bases; unmatched bases: 2. This CDR3 spans 14 amino acids. Germline CDR1 and CDR2: MDHEN and SYDVKM. This chain's CDR3 is CASSKLAGAYEQYF. The CDR3 DNA is TGTGCCAGCAGTAAACTAGCGGGGGCCTACGAGCAGTACTTC.

This chain uses TRBV10-2 with TRBJ2-5; 15 bases match TRBD2. The length of the CDR3 is 16 residues. Germline-derived CDR1 and CDR2 are WSHSY and SAAADI. The ends lost 6 bases at V and 4 bases at J; junction bases unmatched: 6. This CDR3 reads CASSGLAGGRRETQYF. The CDR3 bases are TGCGCCAGCAGCGGACTAGCGGGAGGGAGAAGAGAGACCCAGTACTTC.

There are a few counts of this clone. The chain joins TRBV29-1 to TRBJ2-7; 8 bases align to TRBD2. V shed 6 bases, J shed 2 bases, and the junction held 6 bases outside the gene matches. Germline CDR1 and CDR2: SQVTM and ANQGSEA. This CDR3 has 13 amino acids. CDR3 sequence (DNA): TGCAGCGTCCATAGCGGGACAACCTACGAGCAGTACTTC. Amino acid sequence: CSVHSGTTYEQYF.

The chain uses TRBV30 and TRBJ2-7; the D gene is possibly TRBD2 (6 bases). The V gene's germline CDR1 is GTSNPN and CDR2 SVGIG (reference sequence). V shed 4 bases and J shed 2 bases, with 18 bases lying between them. The CDR3 is made up of 15 amino acids. The CDR3 region is CAWILGRGLPYEQYF. The CDR3 DNA follows: TGTGCCTGGATTTTAGGGAGAGGACTACCCTACGAGCAGTACTTC.

In this sample, this clone turned up once. The rearrangement joins TRBV18 to TRBJ2-3; the D is unclear. The germline V gene encodes CDR1 KGHSH and CDR2 LQKENI. This CDR3 spans 16 amino acids. V gave up 0 bases and J gave up 2 bases, with 12 bases separating them. In DNA form, the CDR3 reads TGTGCCAGCTCACCACCGGCGGAGTCTACCACAGATACGCAGTATTTT. It encodes CASSPPAESTTDTQYF.

This clone came up once. V and J are TRBV6-1 and TRBJ1-3; no firm D call. The germline V gene has CDR1 MNHNS and CDR2 SASEGT. This CDR3 has 11 residues. Between the trimmed V and J ends, which lost 5 bases and 7 bases, there was a span of 6 bases. CDR3 nucleotide sequence: TGTGCCAGCAGTTACCGGAACACCATATATTTT. It encodes CASSYRNTIYF.

There are a few counts of this clone. The chain has TRBV6-1 and TRBJ1-2; D gene ambiguous. The ends were cut back, 4 bases at V and 8 bases at J, with 20 bases in the middle. CDR1 is MNHNS, CDR2 SASEGT, per germline. The CDR3 totals 15 residues. CDR3 sequence: CASSGVLTQTRGYTF. In DNA form, the CDR3 reads TGTGCCAGCAGTGGAGTACTTACCCAAACGAGGGGCTACACCTTC.

The DNA for the CDR3 is TGTGCCAGCAGCGGCGGCGGGAACAATGAGCAGTTCTTC. As protein: CASSGGGNNEQFF. The gene calls are TRBV7-7 and TRBJ2-1; TRBD2 might be the D (6 bases). Germline values: CDR1 SSHAT, CDR2 FNYEAQ (reference sequence). This CDR3 has 13 residues. Between the trimmed V and J ends, which lost 5 bases and 5 bases, there was a span of 10 bases.

The CDR3 loop is CASSWGRRGPISYNEQFF. The CDR3 DNA reads as TGTGCCAGCAGCTGGGGCCGGCGCGGCCCAATCTCCTACAATGAGCAGTTCTTC. The chain couples TRBV5-6 to TRBJ2-1; D perhaps matches TRBD1 (5 bases). Looked up from germline, CDR1 is SGHDT and CDR2 is YYEEEE. Trimming shortened V by 3 bases and J by 0 bases, and 19 bases separated the two germline ends. CDR3 length: 18 amino acids. Full variable domain (outside the CDR3, taken from reference TRBV5-6 and TRBJ2-1): DAGVTQSPTHLIKTRGQQVTLRCSPKSGHDTVSWYQQALGQGPQFIFQYYEEEERQRGNFPDRFSGHQFPNYSSELNVNALLLGDSALYLCASSWGRRGPISYNEQFFGPGTRLTVL.

The V gene is TRBV27, the J gene TRBJ1-4; 7 bases map to TRBD1. Germline CDR1 MNHEY, CDR2 SMNVEV (reference sequence). Unmatched junction bases numbered 15, after V lost 6 bases and J lost 8 bases. This CDR3 is 16 amino acids long. CDR3 in amino acids: CASSRTSTGFTEKLFF. The CDR3, as DNA: TGTGCCAGCAGCCGGACATCGACAGGGTTTACGGAAAAACTGTTTTTT.

The CDR3 reads CASSLLLLEIYNEQFF. DNA of the CDR3: TGTGCCAGCAGCTTATTACTCCTGGAGATCTACAATGAGCAGTTCTTC. J is TRBJ2-1 and V is TRBV5-4; D not resolved. Trimming removed 2 bases at V and 3 bases at J, with 15 bases between. Germline values: CDR1 SGHNT, CDR2 YYREEE (reference sequence). CDR3 length equals 16 residues.

The chain employs TRBV11-1 and TRBJ1-1; TRBD1 matches at 7 bases. The CDR3 length is 15 residues. CDR1 and CDR2 from the germline V gene are SGHAT and FQDESV (reference sequence). V shed 5 bases, J shed 8 bases, and the junction held 14 bases outside the gene matches. CDR3 amino acids: CASSLPSGGIAEAFF. The CDR3, as DNA: TGTGCCAGCAGCCTCCCGTCAGGGGGGATAGCCGAAGCTTTCTTT.

The sample holds a few counts of this clone. This rearrangement joins TRBV4-1 to TRBJ2-1, with 9 bases fitting TRBD1. From germline, CDR1 is MGHRA and CDR2 YSYEKL. The CDR3 covers 16 residues. Trimming took 4 bases from V and 3 from J; bases not matched to a gene: 7. The CDR3 protein is CASSRDRGQGYNEQFF. The CDR3 nucleotides read TGCGCCAGCAGCCGAGACAGGGGACAGGGCTACAATGAGCAGTTCTTC.

The chain is built from TRBV4-1 and TRBJ2-3; 8 nucleotides line up with TRBD2. In germline, CDR1 is MGHRA, CDR2 YSYEKL. V was pared by 2 bases and J by 0 bases, with 4 bases of the junction left unmatched. The CDR3 length is 16 residues. The CDR3 is CASSQILAESTDTQYF. The CDR3 DNA reads TGCGCCAGCAGCCAAATACTAGCGGAGAGCACAGATACGCAGTATTTT.

The genes are TRBV19 and TRBJ2-1; 8 positions match TRBD2. This CDR3 is 15 amino acids long. The germline V gene has CDR1 LNHDA and CDR2 SQIVND (reference sequence). Losses at the gene ends were 4 bases for V and 0 bases for J; bases not matched to a gene: 2. This CDR3 is CASSSTSGSYNEQFF. In DNA, the CDR3 is TGTGCCAGTAGTAGTACTAGCGGCTCCTACAATGAGCAGTTCTTC.